This TCR beta chain stems from a study of patients and donors after allogeneic stem cell transplantation. The CDR3 runs 15 residues. V lost 0 bases, J lost 4 bases, and 5 bases stayed unmatched. The V gene's germline CDR1 is ENHRY and CDR2 SYGVKD. TCRdb reprocessed the RT-PCR reads with MiXCR, giving one entry per CDR3 protein. The repertoire holds under 200,000 distinct CDR3 sequences, with 30% as singletons. This sequence originates from a human donor who was either an allogeneic HSCT recipient or a stem cell or donor lymphocyte infusion donor (not recorded which). It is not recorded whose cells these are; they may come from a transplant donor. The specimen was blood, either unsorted or a sorted T cell fraction (not recorded which). V and J are TRBV10-3 and TRBJ1-2; 7 nucleotides line up with TRBD1. The CDR3 sequence is CAISESAGGSYGYTF. In DNA form, the CDR3 reads TGTGCCATCAGTGAGTCAGCAGGGGGATCCTATGGCTACACCTTC.